This TCR beta chain was recovered during a study of cytomegalovirus exposure and HLA in healthy donors. Primers: 60 Vbeta forward and 13 Jbeta reverse. Measured with immunoSEQ multiplex PCR; TCRdb has only the in-frame clones, and not every one. The sample includes around 100,000 clones, roughly 76% of them seen just once. This clone showed up just a few times. Trimming pared 5 bases from V and 5 bases from J, leaving 15 bases between. CDR1 MNHEY and CDR2 SVGAGI come from the germline V gene. CDR3 length equals 14 residues. Sequences were obtained from PBMCs. This receptor was taken from a man aged 40-55 years in good health and CMV-seronegative. The chain joins TRBV6-5 to TRBJ2-5; tentatively, D is TRBD2 (5 bases). The CDR3 protein is CASSEQLVMETQYF. The CDR3 region has the DNA TGTGCCAGCAGTGAACAACTAGTTATGGAGACCCAGTACTTC.